A selection of T cell receptor beta chains follows, all from one sample in a study of T-cell reconstitution after alpha-beta-depleted transplantation in children. Each CDR3 protein is one row after TCRdb ran MiXCR on the PCR reads. The repertoire holds 250,000 to 400,000 distinct CDR3 sequences, with around 25% as singletons. This specimen was PBMCs, mostly from graft donor cells, taken 180 days after TCRalphabeta/CD19-depleted stem cell transplant. The receptors derive from a male patient between 5 and 17 years old who had a stem cell transplant for acute lymphoblastic leukemia, so the T cells may come from the graft donor. The conserved cysteine and the conserved F or W are not part of the CDR3 here. The order of the fields is V gene, CDR3 length, clone size, CDR3 protein. Only part of the rows carry a size: once, few, many, or a class if the clone is expanded.

V: TRBV7-8
length: 13
size: NA
CDR3: ASSWGQGLGQPQH

V: TRBV5-1
length: 13
size: NA
CDR3: ASSLGLAMSNEQF

V: TRBV11-3
length: 12
size: NA
CDR3: ASSFDGSKETQY

V: TRBV27
length: 14
size: NA
CDR3: ASSPHRGKGKNIQY

V: TRBV30
length: 11
size: NA
CDR3: AWATGPNQPQH

V: TRBV20-1
length: 10
size: NA
CDR3: SARRDFNEQY

V: TRBV5-5
length: 13
size: NA
CDR3: ASSRLDRGNQPQH

V: TRBV2
length: 8
size: NA
CDR3: ASSDHEQY

V: TRBV20-1
length: 10
size: NA
CDR3: SAIPLTYEQY

V: TRBV6-4
length: 8
size: few
CDR3: AAGSNEQY

V: TRBV20-1
length: 13
size: NA
CDR3: SASPRRGIYNEQF

V: TRBV11-3
length: 19
size: few
CDR3: ASSSPFRGQKVVAGANVLT

V: TRBV7-2
length: 11
size: NA
CDR3: ASAPEGGYEQY

V: TRBV5-1
length: 11
size: NA
CDR3: ASSLAGWTEAF

V: TRBV6-2/TRBV6-3
length: 16
size: few
CDR3: ASSYARDRMVPNQPQH

V: TRBV18
length: 13
size: NA
CDR3: ASSPTLADTGELF

V: TRBV5-1
length: 16
size: NA
CDR3: ASSSAGQTRQAHKGYT

V: TRBV9
length: 14
size: few
CDR3: ARTRVGAGAGYEQY